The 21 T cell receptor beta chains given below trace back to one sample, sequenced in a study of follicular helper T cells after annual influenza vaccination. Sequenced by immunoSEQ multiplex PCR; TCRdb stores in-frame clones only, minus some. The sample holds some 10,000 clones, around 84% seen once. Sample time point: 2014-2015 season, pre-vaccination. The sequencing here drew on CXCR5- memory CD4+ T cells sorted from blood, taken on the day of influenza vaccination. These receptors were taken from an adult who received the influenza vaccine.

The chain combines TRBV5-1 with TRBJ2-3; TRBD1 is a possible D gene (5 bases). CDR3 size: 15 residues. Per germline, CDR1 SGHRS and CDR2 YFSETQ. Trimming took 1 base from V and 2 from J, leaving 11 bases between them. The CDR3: CASSLWQGLTDTQYF. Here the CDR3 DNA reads TGCGCCAGCAGCTTGTGGCAGGGCCTCACAGATACGCAGTATTTT.

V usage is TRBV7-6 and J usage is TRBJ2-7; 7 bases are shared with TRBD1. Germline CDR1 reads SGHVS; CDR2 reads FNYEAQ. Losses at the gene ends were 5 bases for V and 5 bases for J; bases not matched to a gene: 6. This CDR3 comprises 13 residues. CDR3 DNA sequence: TGTGCCAGCAGCCCCCACAGGGGCGACGAGCAGTACTTC. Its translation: CASSPHRGDEQYF.

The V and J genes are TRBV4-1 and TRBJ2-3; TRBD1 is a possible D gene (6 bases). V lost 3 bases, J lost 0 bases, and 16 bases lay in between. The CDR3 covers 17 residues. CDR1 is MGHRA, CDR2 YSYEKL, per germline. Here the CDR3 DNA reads TGCGCCAGCAGCCAGTCCGGGACACCAGTTAGCACAGATACGCAGTATTTT. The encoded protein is CASSQSGTPVSTDTQYF.

The CDR3 loop reads CASSLGTLREQYF. CDR3 sequence (DNA): TGCGCCAGCAGCCTCGGGACCCTCCGGGAGCAGTACTTC. The chain uses TRBV5-1 and TRBJ2-7, with D possibly called TRBD1 or TRBD2 (5 bases each). CDR3 length equals 13 residues. The V end was cut by 4 bases, the J end by 7 bases, with 15 bases between. The germline CDR1 and CDR2 sequences are SGHRS and YFSETQ.

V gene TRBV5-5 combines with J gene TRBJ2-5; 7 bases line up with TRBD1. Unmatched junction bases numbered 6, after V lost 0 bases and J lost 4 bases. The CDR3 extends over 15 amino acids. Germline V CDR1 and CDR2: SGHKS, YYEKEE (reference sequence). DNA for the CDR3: TGTGCCAGCAGCTTGGCGGCAGGGGGAATAGAGACCCAGTACTTC. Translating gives CASSLAAGGIETQYF.

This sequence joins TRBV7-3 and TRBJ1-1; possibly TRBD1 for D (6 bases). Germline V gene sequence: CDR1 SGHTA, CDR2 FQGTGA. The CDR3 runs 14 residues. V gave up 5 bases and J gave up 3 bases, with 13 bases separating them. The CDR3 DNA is TGTGCCAGCAGCCGAGGGGGAGGGTACACTGAAGCTTTCTTT. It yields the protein CASSRGGGYTEAFF.

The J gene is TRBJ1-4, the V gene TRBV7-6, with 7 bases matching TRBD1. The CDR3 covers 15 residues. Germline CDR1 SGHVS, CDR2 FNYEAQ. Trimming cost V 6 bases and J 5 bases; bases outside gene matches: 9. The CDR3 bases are TGTGCCAGCAGTCCCAGGACAGGCACGAATGAAAAACTGTTTTTT. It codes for CASSPRTGTNEKLFF. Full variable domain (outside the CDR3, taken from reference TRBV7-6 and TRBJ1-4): GAGVSQSPRYKVTKRGQDVALRCDPISGHVSLYWYRQALGQGPEFLTYFNYEAQQDKSGLPNDRFSAERPEGSISTLTIQRTEQRDSAMYRCASSPRTGTNEKLFFGSGTQLSVL.

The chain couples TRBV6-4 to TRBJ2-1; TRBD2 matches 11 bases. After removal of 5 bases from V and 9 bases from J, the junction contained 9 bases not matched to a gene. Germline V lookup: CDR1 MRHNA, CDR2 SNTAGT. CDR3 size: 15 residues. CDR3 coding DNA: TGTGCCAGCAGTCCGGGACTAGCGGCTGTGAGTGAGCAGTTCTTC. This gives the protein CASSPGLAAVSEQFF.

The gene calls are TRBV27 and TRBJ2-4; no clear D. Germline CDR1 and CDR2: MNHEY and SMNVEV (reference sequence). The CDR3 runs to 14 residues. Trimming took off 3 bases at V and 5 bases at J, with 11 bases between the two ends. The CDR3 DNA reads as TGTGCCAGCAGTTTTATCGAAAGCCAAAACATTCAGTACTTC. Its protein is CASSFIESQNIQYF.

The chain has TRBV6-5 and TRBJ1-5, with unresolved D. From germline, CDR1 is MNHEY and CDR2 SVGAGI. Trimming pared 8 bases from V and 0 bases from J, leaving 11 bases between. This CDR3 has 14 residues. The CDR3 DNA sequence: TGTGCCAGCGCCCTCCGGGGTAGCAATCAGCCCCAGCATTTT. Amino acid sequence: CASALRGSNQPQHF.

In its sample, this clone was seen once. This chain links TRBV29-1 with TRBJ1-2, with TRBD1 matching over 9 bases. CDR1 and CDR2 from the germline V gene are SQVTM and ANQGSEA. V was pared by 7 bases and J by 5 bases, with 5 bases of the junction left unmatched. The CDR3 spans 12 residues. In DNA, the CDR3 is TGCAGCGGCCAGACAGGGGGGTATGGCTACACCTTC. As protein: CSGQTGGYGYTF.

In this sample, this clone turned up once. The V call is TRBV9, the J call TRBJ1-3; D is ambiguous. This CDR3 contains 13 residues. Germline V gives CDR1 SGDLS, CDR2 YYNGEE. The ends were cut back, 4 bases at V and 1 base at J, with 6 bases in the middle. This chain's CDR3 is CASSSRSGNTIYF. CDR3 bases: TGTGCCAGCAGCTCCCGGTCTGGAAACACCATATATTTT.

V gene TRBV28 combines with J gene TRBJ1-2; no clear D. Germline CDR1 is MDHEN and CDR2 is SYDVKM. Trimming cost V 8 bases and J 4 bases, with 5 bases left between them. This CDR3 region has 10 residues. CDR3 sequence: CASGLYGYTF. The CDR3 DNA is TGTGCCAGCGGGCTCTATGGCTACACCTTC.

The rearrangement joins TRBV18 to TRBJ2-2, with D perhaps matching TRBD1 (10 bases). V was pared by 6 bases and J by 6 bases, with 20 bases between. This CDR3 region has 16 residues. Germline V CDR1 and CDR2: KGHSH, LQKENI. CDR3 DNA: TGTGCCAGCTCCCTAGCGGGACAGGGGACCGCCGGGGAGCTGTTTTTT. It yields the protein CASSLAGQGTAGELFF.

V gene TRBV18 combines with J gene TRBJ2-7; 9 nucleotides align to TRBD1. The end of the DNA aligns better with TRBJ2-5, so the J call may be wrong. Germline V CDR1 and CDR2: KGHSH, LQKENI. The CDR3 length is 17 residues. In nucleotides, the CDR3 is TGTGCCAGCTCACCAGGCACAGGGGGCCCGACGGGGGAGACCCAGTACTTC. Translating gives CASSPGTGGPTGETQYF.

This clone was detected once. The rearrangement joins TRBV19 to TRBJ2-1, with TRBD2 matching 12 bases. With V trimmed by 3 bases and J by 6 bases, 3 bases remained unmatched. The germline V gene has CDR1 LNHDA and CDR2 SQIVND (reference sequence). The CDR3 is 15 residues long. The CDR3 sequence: CASSIRTSGTNEQFF. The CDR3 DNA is TGTGCCAGTAGTATCAGGACTAGCGGGACCAATGAGCAGTTCTTC. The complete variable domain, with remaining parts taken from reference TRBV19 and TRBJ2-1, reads DGGITQSPKYLFRKEGQNVTLSCEQNLNHDAMYWYRQDPGQGLRLIYYSQIVNDFQKGDIAEGYSVSREKKESFPLTVTSAQKNPTAFYLCASSIRTSGTNEQFFGPGTRLTVL.

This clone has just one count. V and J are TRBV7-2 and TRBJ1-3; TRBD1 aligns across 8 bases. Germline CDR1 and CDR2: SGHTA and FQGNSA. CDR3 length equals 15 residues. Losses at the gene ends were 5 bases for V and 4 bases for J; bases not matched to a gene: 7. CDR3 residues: CASSVWTGQGNTIYF. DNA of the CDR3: TGTGCCAGCAGCGTCTGGACAGGGCAGGGAAACACCATATATTTT. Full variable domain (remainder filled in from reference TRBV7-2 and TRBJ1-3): GAGVSQSPSNKVTEKGKDVELRCDPISGHTALYWYRQSLGQGLEFLIYFQGNSAPDKSGLPSDRFSAERTGGSVSTLTIQRTQQEDSAVYLCASSVWTGQGNTIYFGEGSWLTVV.

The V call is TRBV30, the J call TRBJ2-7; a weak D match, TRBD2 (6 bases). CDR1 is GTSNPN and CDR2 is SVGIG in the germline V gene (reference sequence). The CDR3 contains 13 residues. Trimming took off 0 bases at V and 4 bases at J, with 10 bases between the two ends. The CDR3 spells CAWSVPRGYEQYF. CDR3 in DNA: TGTGCCTGGAGTGTACCACGGGGGTACGAGCAGTACTTC.

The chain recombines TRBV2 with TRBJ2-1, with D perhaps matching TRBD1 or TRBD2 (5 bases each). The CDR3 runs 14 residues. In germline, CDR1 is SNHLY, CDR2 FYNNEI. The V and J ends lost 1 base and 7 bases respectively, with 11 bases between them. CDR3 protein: CASSEDRWGNEQFF. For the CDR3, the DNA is TGTGCCAGCAGTGAAGATCGTTGGGGGAATGAGCAGTTCTTC.

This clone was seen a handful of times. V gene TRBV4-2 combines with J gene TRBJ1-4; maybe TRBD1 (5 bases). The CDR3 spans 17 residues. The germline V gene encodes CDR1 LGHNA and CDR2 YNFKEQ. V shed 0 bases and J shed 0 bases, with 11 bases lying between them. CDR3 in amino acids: CASSQDRGRATNEKLFF. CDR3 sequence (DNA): TGTGCCAGCAGCCAAGATCGGGGCAGAGCAACTAATGAAAAACTGTTTTTT.

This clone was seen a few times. The CDR3 DNA sequence: TGTGCCTGGGGAAGGGGGAGGGTTGGTACCGGGGAGCTGTTTTTT. Its translation: CAWGRGRVGTGELFF. V usage is TRBV30 and J usage is TRBJ2-2; tentatively, D is TRBD2 (7 bases). The CDR3 contains 15 residues. Germline-derived CDR1 and CDR2 are GTSNPN and SVGIG (reference sequence). Between the trimmed V and J ends, which lost 5 bases and 5 bases, there was a span of 18 bases.